The 15 T cell receptor beta chains below come from one sample, sequenced in a study of OX40 agonist ivuxolimab in advanced cancers. Clones were sequenced by immunoSEQ multiplex PCR, and TCRdb holds only the in-frame ones, with some missing. The sample lists 55,000 to 75,000 clones, 80% to 95% occurring once. The sequences come from CD4+ or CD8+ T cells sorted from blood, collected in a trial of the OX40 agonist ivuxolimab. The receptors were gathered from an adult with an advanced solid tumor such as melanoma, head and neck, liver or kidney cancer.

The V call is TRBV7-9, the J call TRBJ2-7, with 8 bases lining up with TRBD1. V trimming: 4 bases; J trimming: 3 bases; junction bases outside the gene matches: 8. The CDR3 sequence is 15 residues long. The germline V gene has CDR1 SEHNR and CDR2 FQNEAQ (reference sequence). The CDR3 protein is CASSSEGTGVYEQYF. The CDR3 coding sequence is TGTGCCAGCAGCTCCGAGGGGACAGGCGTCTACGAGCAGTACTTC. Supplemented by reference TRBV7-9 and TRBJ2-7, the full variable domain reads DTGVSQNPRHKITKRGQNVTFRCDPISEHNRLYWYRQTLGQGPEFLTYFQNEAQLEKSRLLSDRFSAERPKGSFSTLEIQRTEQGDSAMYLCASSSEGTGVYEQYFGPGTRLTVT.

Within the sample, this clone is medium-sized (0.01 to 0.1%). The chain is built from TRBV4-2 and TRBJ2-5; TRBD1 or TRBD2 may be the D gene (5 bases each). V was clipped by 0 bases and J by 4 bases, with 18 bases between them. The CDR3 runs to 17 residues. The germline V gene encodes CDR1 LGHNA and CDR2 YNFKEQ. The CDR3 region has the DNA TGTGCCAGCAGCCAAGATGGGAGTAGCGAGGGGCCAGAGACCCAGTACTTC. Protein sequence: CASSQDGSSEGPETQYF.

This clone has just one count. The rearrangement uses TRBV14 and TRBJ1-3; 8 bases are shared with TRBD1. The CDR3 is 16 amino acids. Germline CDR1 and CDR2: SGHDN and FVKESK. After removal of 3 bases from V and 7 bases from J, the junction contained 11 bases not matched to a gene. The CDR3 region is CASSHRRTGKGNTIYF. CDR3 in DNA: TGTGCCAGCAGCCATCGAAGGACAGGGAAAGGGAACACCATATATTTT.

The chain links TRBV27 to TRBJ2-3; D is unclear. The CDR3 contains 17 residues. Germline V gene data show CDR1 as MNHEY and CDR2 as SMNVEV (reference sequence). Trimming left V 0 bases short and J 0 bases short, with 13 bases between. The chain's CDR3 is CASSLSADFSSTDTQYF. As DNA, the CDR3 is TGTGCCAGCAGTTTATCAGCCGACTTCTCTAGCACAGATACGCAGTATTTT.

This chain joins TRBV28 and TRBJ2-6; the D is unclear. The V gene lost 7 bases and the J gene lost 0 bases, with 7 bases spanning the gap. From germline, CDR1 is MDHEN and CDR2 SYDVKM. CDR3 size: 14 residues. The DNA of the CDR3 is TGTGCCAGCACAACAGACTCTGGGGCCAACGTCCTGACTTTC. Its translation is CASTTDSGANVLTF.

The chain has TRBV5-1 and TRBJ2-7, with D perhaps matching TRBD1 (6 bases). Germline CDR1 reads SGHRS; CDR2 reads YFSETQ. The CDR3 totals 12 residues. Trimming removed 0 bases at V and 6 bases at J, with 7 bases between. CDR3 DNA: TGCGCCAGCAGCTTGGGAGGGGGCGAGCAGTACTTC. Protein sequence: CASSLGGGEQYF.

The chain has TRBV10-2 and TRBJ2-7; TRBD1 agrees at 9 bases. The CDR3 spans 14 residues. Losses at the gene ends were 5 bases for V and 1 base for J; bases not matched to a gene: 3. Germline-derived CDR1 and CDR2 are WSHSY and SAAADI. CDR3 sequence reads: CASSPGTGSYEQYF. DNA of the CDR3: TGCGCCAGCAGTCCCGGGACAGGGTCCTACGAGCAGTACTTC.

The rearrangement joins TRBV30 to TRBJ1-1, with D possibly matching TRBD1 (6 bases). This CDR3 is 13 amino acids long. Trimming left V 2 bases short and J 5 bases short, with 12 bases between. Germline CDR1 and CDR2: GTSNPN and SVGIG (reference sequence). The CDR3 here is CAWSTGRGTEAFF. DNA for the CDR3: TGTGCCTGGAGTACAGGGCGGGGAACTGAAGCTTTCTTT.

The chain couples TRBV28 to TRBJ1-4, with a weak D call TRBD1 (5 bases). Trimming stripped 4 bases from V and 0 bases from J, with 15 bases between. CDR1 MDHEN and CDR2 SYDVKM come from the germline V gene. The CDR3 sequence is 17 residues long. Here the CDR3 DNA reads TGTGCCAGCAGTTGGCAGGGCCTTGCCGCAACTAATGAAAAACTGTTTTTT. Encoded protein: CASSWQGLAATNEKLFF. Drawing the rest from reference TRBV28 and TRBJ1-4, the complete variable domain is DVKVTQSSRYLVKRTGEKVFLECVQDMDHENMFWYRQDPGLGLRLIYFSYDVKMKEKGDIPEGYSVSREKKERFSLILESASTNQTSMYLCASSWQGLAATNEKLFFGSGTQLSVL.

The chain is built from TRBV29-1 and TRBJ2-7; D gene ambiguous. Trimming removed 4 bases from V and 2 bases from J, with 6 bases in between. The CDR3 loop spans 11 amino acids. CDR1 and CDR2 (germline): SQVTM, ANQGSEA. The CDR3 is CSVGPTYEQYF. The DNA of the CDR3 is TGCAGCGTTGGGCCGACCTACGAGCAGTACTTC.

In this sample, this clone turned up once. The chain couples TRBV19 to TRBJ1-5; D remains ambiguous. Trimming removed 0 bases at V and 0 bases at J, with 9 bases between. The CDR3 loop spans 16 amino acids. Germline V gene lookup returns CDR1 LNHDA and CDR2 SQIVND (reference sequence). In DNA form, the CDR3 reads TGTGCCAGTAGTATAGACACCGGGAGTAGCAATCAGCCCCAGCATTTT. It codes for CASSIDTGSSNQPQHF. Full variable domain (rest looked up from reference TRBV19 and TRBJ1-5): DGGITQSPKYLFRKEGQNVTLSCEQNLNHDAMYWYRQDPGQGLRLIYYSQIVNDFQKGDIAEGYSVSREKKESFPLTVTSAQKNPTAFYLCASSIDTGSSNQPQHFGDGTRLSIL.

The chain couples TRBV19 to TRBJ1-5; tentatively, D is TRBD1 (6 bases). The CDR3 has 16 amino acids. Looked up from germline, CDR1 is LNHDA and CDR2 is SQIVND (reference sequence). Deletions cut 5 bases from V and 1 base from J, with 15 bases between. The CDR3 DNA follows: TGTGCCAGTAGTTCGGACTTCAGGGGAAGCAATCAGCCCCAGCATTTT. Translating gives CASSSDFRGSNQPQHF.

The chain recombines TRBV16 with TRBJ2-7; 10 nucleotides match TRBD1. The junction had 11 bases not matched to a gene; V was cut back by 0 bases and J by 0 bases. There are 19 residues in the CDR3. Germline loops: CDR1 KGHSY, CDR2 FQNENV. The CDR3 is CASSQSLRTGGLVSYEQYF. The CDR3 nucleotides are TGTGCCAGCAGCCAATCTCTCCGGACAGGGGGACTCGTCTCCTACGAGCAGTACTTC.

This clone was detected a few times. The chain links TRBV4-1 to TRBJ1-1; D ambiguous. Trimming took 0 bases from V and 5 from J, leaving 7 bases between them. The CDR3 contains 13 residues. CDR1 and CDR2 (germline): MGHRA, YSYEKL. For the CDR3, the DNA is TGCGCCAGCAGCCAAGAGCTAGGTACTGAAGCTTTCTTT. Its protein product is CASSQELGTEAFF.

The chain combines TRBV6-5 with TRBJ2-7; 8 nucleotides line up with TRBD1. V was clipped by 5 bases and J by 4 bases; unmatched bases: 7. Germline V gene sequence: CDR1 MNHEY, CDR2 SVGAGI. CDR3 length: 14 amino acids. CDR3 in amino acids: CASSHRGVRYEQYF. CDR3 sequence (DNA): TGTGCCAGCAGTCACAGGGGGGTTCGGTACGAGCAGTACTTC.